Below, 15 T cell receptor beta chains from the same sample are listed, as sequenced in a study of neurological immune-mediated disorders. TCRdb re-called the 5' RACE reads through MiXCR, storing one row per CDR3 protein. The sample includes around 100,000 distinct CDR3 sequences, 10% to 14% seen only once; the top ten take approximately 3.1%. Stated time point: longitudinal time-point 3. The sequenced sample consisted of PBMCs. Source of these receptors: a female donor with HTLV-1-associated myelopathy (HAM/TSP).

The chain joins TRBV5-1 to TRBJ1-5; perhaps TRBD1 as D (5 bases). The CDR3 runs 15 residues. The germline V gene encodes CDR1 SGHRS and CDR2 YFSETQ. Trimming took off 4 bases at V and 5 bases at J, with 16 bases between the two ends. For the CDR3, the DNA is TGCGCCAGCAGCCCCGGGACGGCAAGAGATCAGCCCCAGCATTTT. This sequence encodes CASSPGTARDQPQHF.

About this clonotype: Given a much more abundant clone one base away, this may be a read error. The chain carries TRBV7-9 and TRBJ2-7; D call uncertain. This CDR3 comprises 11 residues. V dropped 5 bases and J dropped 7 bases, with 9 bases sitting between them. Germline V CDR1 and CDR2: SEHNR, FQNEAQ (reference sequence). CDR3 sequence: CASSTLGEQYF. CDR3 DNA sequence: TGTGCCAGCAGCACCTTGGGTGAGCAGTACTTC.

This clonotype was found many times. The chain recombines TRBV5-1 with TRBJ1-2; 7 nucleotides line up with TRBD1. V lost 4 bases to trimming and J lost 8 bases; unmatched junction nucleotides: 8. The germline V gene encodes CDR1 SGHRS and CDR2 YFSETQ. CDR3 length: 13 residues. The chain's CDR3 is CASSPRQGGGYTF. The CDR3 nucleotides read TGCGCCAGCAGCCCGCGACAGGGAGGGGGCTACACCTTC.

This clonotype was picked up many times. V and J are TRBV4-1 and TRBJ2-3, with 7 bases fitting TRBD1. J gave up 0 bases and V 2 bases, and 5 bases lay outside the gene matches. This CDR3 has 16 residues. CDR1 is MGHRA, CDR2 YSYEKL, per germline. CDR3 nucleotides: TGCGCCAGCAGCCAATTCGAGACAGGGAGCACAGATACGCAGTATTTT. Its protein is CASSQFETGSTDTQYF.

This chain connects TRBV12-3 or TRBV12-4 to TRBJ2-2; 7 bases map to TRBD2. The CDR3 covers 17 residues. The V segment lost 10 bases and the J segment 0 bases; nucleotides outside the gene matches: 14. Here the CDR3 reads CATTRAGSRANTGELFF. As DNA, the CDR3 is TGTGCCACCACTCGAGCGGGAAGCCGTGCGAACACCGGGGAGCTGTTTTTT.

This clonotype occurred many times. The chain carries TRBV5-1 and TRBJ2-3, with 9 bases lining up with TRBD2. CDR1 and CDR2 from the germline V gene are SGHRS and YFSETQ. This CDR3 is 15 amino acids long. J lost 1 base, V lost 5 bases, and 5 bases had no gene match. The CDR3 loop reads CASRGLASGTDTQYF. As DNA, the CDR3 is TGCGCCAGCAGGGGACTAGCCAGCGGCACAGATACGCAGTATTTT.

This clonotype was detected a few times. V usage is TRBV20-1 and J usage is TRBJ2-2; 7 bases align to TRBD2. The CDR3 has 15 amino acids. After removal of 4 bases from V and 5 bases from J, the junction contained 10 bases not matched to a gene. Germline CDR1 is DFQATT and CDR2 is SNEGSKA (reference sequence). The DNA of the CDR3 is TGCAGTGCTACCTCTGGGGGGGGTATTACCGGGGAGCTGTTTTTT. Its protein is CSATSGGGITGELFF.

This clonotype was found many times. This chain joins TRBV20-1 and TRBJ1-3; 8 nucleotides line up with TRBD1. Germline V gene lookup returns CDR1 DFQATT and CDR2 SNEGSKA (reference sequence). V shed 3 bases and J 10 bases; nucleotides not matched to a gene: 8. This CDR3 spans 13 amino acids. CDR3 nucleotides: TGCAGTGCTAGCGGCCGGACAGGGAAGACCATATATTTT. This codes for CSASGRTGKTIYF.

This clonotype was recorded many times. Here the CDR3 reads CASTTGGNYGYTF. CDR3 nucleotide sequence: TGCGCCAGCACAACGGGGGGCAACTATGGCTACACCTTC. The chain couples TRBV5-1 to TRBJ1-2, with D possibly matching TRBD1 (6 bases). The germline gives CDR1 SGHRS, CDR2 YFSETQ. V lost 6 bases and J 2 bases, leaving 11 bases between the germline ends. The CDR3 length is 13 residues. Complete variable domain (other parts from reference TRBV5-1 and TRBJ1-2): KAGVTQTPRYLIKTRGQQVTLSCSPISGHRSVSWYQQTPGQGLQFLFEYFSETQRNKGNFPGRFSGRQFSNSRSEMNVSTLELGDSALYLCASTTGGNYGYTFGSGTRLTVV.

The V gene is TRBV5-1, the J gene TRBJ1-1, with TRBD1 identical over 7 bases. Germline V CDR1 and CDR2: SGHRS, YFSETQ. The CDR3 totals 15 residues. V shed 3 bases and J 2 bases; nucleotides not matched to a gene: 7. CDR3 in DNA: TGCGCCAGCAGCTCCAGACAGGGACATAACACTGAAGCTTTCTTT. It is translated as CASSSRQGHNTEAFF.

Many counts were recorded for this clonotype. A read error may produce the germline difference seen at one junction end. The rearrangement links TRBV15 to TRBJ2-1; D is perhaps TRBD1 (6 bases). The CDR3 has 14 residues. Germline values: CDR1 LNHNV, CDR2 YYDKDF (reference sequence). The CDR3 reads CATSRGSELGGQFF. The CDR3 DNA is TGTGCTACCAGCAGGGGTAGCGAGCTCGGCGGGCAGTTCTTC.

Remarks on this clonotype: Given the absence of the conserved phenylalanine or tryptophan at the CDR3 end, a read error is likely. V and J are TRBV5-1 and TRBJ2-7; D perhaps matches TRBD2 (6 bases). The CDR3 spans 14 residues. Looked up from germline, CDR1 is SGHRS and CDR2 is YFSETQ. CDR3 loop: CTSSLVEGLDEQYL. CDR3 nucleotide sequence: TGCACCAGCAGCTTGGTGGAGGGATTGGACGAGCAGTACCTC.

In this sample, this clonotype turned up many times. The chain couples TRBV9 to TRBJ2-1; D unresolved. The V gene's germline CDR1 is SGDLS and CDR2 YYNGEE. V lost 7 bases and J lost 0, with 11 bases in between. The CDR3 is 14 residues long. As DNA, the CDR3 is TGTGCCAGCCAACCCATAGACTCCTACAATGAGCAGTTCTTC. It translates to CASQPIDSYNEQFF.

This clonotype came up many times. The chain carries TRBV12-3 or TRBV12-4 and TRBJ2-3, with D uncertain. CDR3 length: 16 residues. V was clipped by 5 bases and J by 5 bases, with 20 bases between them. The CDR3 bases are TGTGCCAGCAGTGCGACACACCACACTCGAGGAGATACGCAGTATTTT. Translating it yields CASSATHHTRGDTQYF.

This clonotype was detected ten times or more. The chain employs TRBV5-1 and TRBJ2-2; no firm D call. This CDR3 region has 14 residues. The germline CDR1 and CDR2 sequences are SGHRS and YFSETQ. V was clipped by 2 bases and J by 6 bases, with 11 bases between them. The DNA of the CDR3 is TGCGCCAGCAGCTTTGGCGGCAAGGCCGGGGAGCTGTTTTTT. Its protein product is CASSFGGKAGELFF. The full variable domain, with the rest looked up from reference TRBV5-1 and TRBJ2-2, is KAGVTQTPRYLIKTRGQQVTLSCSPISGHRSVSWYQQTPGQGLQFLFEYFSETQRNKGNFPGRFSGRQFSNSRSEMNVSTLELGDSALYLCASSFGGKAGELFFGEGSRLTVL.